The 5 T cell receptor beta chains below all came from one sample that was sequenced in a study of blood T cell repertoires in COVID-19. Only in-frame clones appear in the TCRdb table, and some are missing; sequencing was by immunoSEQ multiplex PCR. This table has roughly 180,000 clones, 75% to 90% appearing once. The sample was PBMCs or T cells enriched from blood (not recorded which). These receptors were obtained from a man aged 40-49 years who had recovered from COVID-19.

The genes are TRBV7-2 and TRBJ1-1; a possible D gene is TRBD1 (6 bases). V gave up 3 bases and J gave up 8 bases, with 19 bases separating them. The CDR3 spans 15 residues. CDR1 and CDR2 from the germline V gene are SGHTA and FQGNSA. CDR3 region: CASSFGRRTEGEAFF. CDR3 DNA: TGTGCCAGCAGCTTCGGTCGGAGGACAGAAGGCGAAGCTTTCTTT. Using reference TRBV7-2 and TRBJ1-1 for the parts outside the CDR3, the full variable domain is GAGVSQSPSNKVTEKGKDVELRCDPISGHTALYWYRQSLGQGLEFLIYFQGNSAPDKSGLPSDRFSAERTGGSVSTLTIQRTQQEDSAVYLCASSFGRRTEGEAFFGQGTRLTVV.

The chain is built from TRBV19 and TRBJ1-1; D uncertain. Trimming left V 3 bases short and J 5 bases short, with 7 bases between. The CDR3 is 12 residues long. CDR1 LNHDA and CDR2 SQIVND come from the germline V gene (reference sequence). The DNA of the CDR3 is TGTGCCAGTAGTATGGGCCTAACTGAAGCTTTCTTT. Translating it yields CASSMGLTEAFF.

This clone came up a few times. The chain's CDR3 is CASSVGPQGELFF. CDR3 DNA: TGTGCCAGCAGCGTAGGGCCCCAAGGGGAGCTGTTTTTT. The chain employs TRBV9 and TRBJ2-2; D ambiguous. The CDR3 is 13 amino acids. V was trimmed by 0 bases and J by 8 bases, leaving 8 bases between them. Per germline, CDR1 SGDLS and CDR2 YYNGEE. Full variable domain (missing parts from reference TRBV9 and TRBJ2-2): DSGVTQTPKHLITATGQRVTLRCSPRSGDLSVYWYQQSLDQGLQFLIQYYNGEERAKGNILERFSAQQFPDLHSELNLSSLELGDSALYFCASSVGPQGELFFGEGSRLTVL.

The J gene is TRBJ1-3, the V gene TRBV19; D ambiguous. This CDR3 is built from 16 residues. CDR1 is LNHDA, CDR2 SQIVND, per germline (reference sequence). Trimming shortened V by 3 bases and J by 0 bases, and 12 bases separated the two germline ends. CDR3: CASSMLWSPSGNTIYF. The CDR3 DNA follows: TGTGCCAGTAGTATGTTATGGAGCCCCTCTGGAAACACCATATATTTT. Looking up the rest from reference TRBV19 and TRBJ1-3 gives the full variable domain: DGGITQSPKYLFRKEGQNVTLSCEQNLNHDAMYWYRQDPGQGLRLIYYSQIVNDFQKGDIAEGYSVSREKKESFPLTVTSAQKNPTAFYLCASSMLWSPSGNTIYFGEGSWLTVV.

CDR3: CASSPTRGLAEQYF. The CDR3 DNA follows: TGTGCCAGCAGCCCAACGAGGGGACTGGCCGAGCAGTACTTC. This rearrangement joins TRBV28 to TRBJ2-7, with D possibly TRBD2 on 6 matching bases. This CDR3 is built from 14 residues. Trimming cost V 6 bases and J 6 bases, with 18 bases left between them. CDR1 MDHEN and CDR2 SYDVKM come from the germline V gene. The whole variable domain, remainder taken from reference TRBV28 and TRBJ2-7, is DVKVTQSSRYLVKRTGEKVFLECVQDMDHENMFWYRQDPGLGLRLIYFSYDVKMKEKGDIPEGYSVSREKKERFSLILESASTNQTSMYLCASSPTRGLAEQYFGPGTRLTVT.